The clone carrying this T cell receptor beta chain has ten or more counts. The record originates from a study of blood T cell repertoires in COVID-19. Overall study: Spain, Italy and the United States supplied samples that represented acute and convalescent COVID-19. Sources were T cells, B-cell-depleted T cells, or PBMCs; the material itself was cDNA or gDNA.

V was cut by 4 bases and J by 7 bases, with 20 bases left in between. The CDR3 length is 16 residues. Germline V lookup: CDR1 SGHRS, CDR2 YFSETQ. Original processing notes: Amplification with reference gene primers provided the estimates of nucleated cell counts. Generated by immunoSEQ multiplex PCR, the TCRdb table keeps only in-frame clones and is missing some. That table is the source of V, J and clone size, and D and trimming were worked out from the DNA. The table records approximately 260,000 clones, approximately 79% of them present only once. The source of this sequence is a woman in her 40s with active or convalescent COVID-19. The J gene is TRBJ2-2, the V gene TRBV5-1; TRBD2 might be the D (6 bases). Sequenced input: peripheral blood. Written as DNA, the CDR3 is TGCGCCAGCAGCGACGTAGGGCACCGGAGGGGCGGGGAGCTGTTTTTT. This gives the protein CASSDVGHRRGGELFF.